This TCR beta chain was captured in a study of T cells in Graves' hyperthyroidism and ophthalmopathy. This clonotype was seen at least ten times. V lost 4 bases, J lost 6 bases, and 6 bases stayed unmatched. CDR1 is MDHEN and CDR2 is SYDVKM in the germline V gene. The CDR3 contains 14 residues. Using RNA transcripts as the source, TCR beta CDR3 regions were amplified. First-round RT-PCR targeting the TCR CDR3 was performed with the HTBI primer set. TCRdb independently ran MiXCR on the multiplex PCR reads; one entry per CDR3 protein. The table includes about 690,000 distinct CDR3 sequences, 17% detected once.

The J gene is TRBJ2-3, the V gene TRBV28; TRBD1 matches 8 bases. The sample taken for sequencing was blood. This TCR was recovered from a man in his fifties or sixties with Graves' hyperthyroidism. The CDR3 is CASSSGQAVDTQYF. The CDR3, as DNA: TGTGCCAGCAGTTCGGGACAGGCGGTGGATACGCAGTATTTT. The full variable domain, rest sourced from reference TRBV28 and TRBJ2-3, is DVKVTQSSRYLVKRTGEKVFLECVQDMDHENMFWYRQDPGLGLRLIYFSYDVKMKEKGDIPEGYSVSREKKERFSLILESASTNQTSMYLCASSSGQAVDTQYFGPGTRLTVL.